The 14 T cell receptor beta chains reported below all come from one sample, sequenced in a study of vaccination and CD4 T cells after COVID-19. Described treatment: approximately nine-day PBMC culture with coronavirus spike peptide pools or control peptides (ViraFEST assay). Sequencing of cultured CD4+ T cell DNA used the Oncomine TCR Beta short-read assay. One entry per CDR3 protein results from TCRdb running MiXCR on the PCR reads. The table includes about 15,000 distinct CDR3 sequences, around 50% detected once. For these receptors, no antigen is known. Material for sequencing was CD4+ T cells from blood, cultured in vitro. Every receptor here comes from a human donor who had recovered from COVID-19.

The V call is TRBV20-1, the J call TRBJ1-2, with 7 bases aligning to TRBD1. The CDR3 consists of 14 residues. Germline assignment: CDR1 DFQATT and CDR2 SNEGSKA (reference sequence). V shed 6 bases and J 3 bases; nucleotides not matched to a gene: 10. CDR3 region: CSATRGGAYYGYTF. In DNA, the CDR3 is TGCAGTGCCACCAGGGGGGGAGCATACTATGGCTACACCTTC.

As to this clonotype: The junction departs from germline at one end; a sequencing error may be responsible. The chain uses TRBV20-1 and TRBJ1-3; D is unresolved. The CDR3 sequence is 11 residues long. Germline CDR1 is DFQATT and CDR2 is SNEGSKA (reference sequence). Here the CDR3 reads CSARVGGTIYF. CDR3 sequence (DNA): TGCAGTGCGAGAGTGGGTGGCACCATATATTTT.

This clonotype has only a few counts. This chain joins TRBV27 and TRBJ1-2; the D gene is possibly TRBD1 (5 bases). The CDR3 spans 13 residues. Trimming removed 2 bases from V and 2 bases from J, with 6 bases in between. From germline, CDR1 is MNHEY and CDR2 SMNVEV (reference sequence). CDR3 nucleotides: TGTGCCAGCAGTTTAGAGGGGAACTATGGCTACACCTTC. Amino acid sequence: CASSLEGNYGYTF.

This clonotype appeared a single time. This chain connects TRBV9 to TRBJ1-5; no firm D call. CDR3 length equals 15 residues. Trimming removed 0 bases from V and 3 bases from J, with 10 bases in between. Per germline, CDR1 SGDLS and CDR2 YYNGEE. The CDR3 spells CASSVDGSLNQPQHF. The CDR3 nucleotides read TGTGCCAGCAGCGTAGATGGGTCTCTCAATCAGCCCCAGCATTTT.

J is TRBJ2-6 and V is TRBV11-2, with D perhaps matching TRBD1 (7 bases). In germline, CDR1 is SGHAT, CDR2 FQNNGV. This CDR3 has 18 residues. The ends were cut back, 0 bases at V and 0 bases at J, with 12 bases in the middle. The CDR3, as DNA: TGTGCCAGCAGCTTAGAGTTCAGGGGGGTCTCTGGGGCCAACGTCCTGACTTTC. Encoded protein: CASSLEFRGVSGANVLTF.

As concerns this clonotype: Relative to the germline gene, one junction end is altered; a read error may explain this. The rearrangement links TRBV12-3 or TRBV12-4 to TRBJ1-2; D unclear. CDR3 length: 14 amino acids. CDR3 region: CASSLGSSDYGYTF. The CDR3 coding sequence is TGTGCCAGCAGCTTAGGGTCGAGTGACTATGGCTACACCTTC.

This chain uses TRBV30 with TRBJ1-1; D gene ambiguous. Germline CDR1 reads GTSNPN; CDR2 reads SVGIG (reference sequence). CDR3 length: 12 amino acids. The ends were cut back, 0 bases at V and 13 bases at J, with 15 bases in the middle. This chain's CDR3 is CAWSVDPLGRFF. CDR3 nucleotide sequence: TGTGCCTGGAGTGTAGACCCCCTAGGGCGTTTCTTT.

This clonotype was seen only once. The CDR3 nucleotides read TGTGCCAGCCGGGGGCGGGAGGGCCGATATGAGCAGTTCTTC. This gives the protein CASRGREGRYEQFF. This chain connects TRBV2 to TRBJ2-1; TRBD2 agrees at 9 bases. Per the germline V gene, CDR1 is SNHLY and CDR2 is FYNNEI. V was clipped by 8 bases and J by 8 bases; unmatched bases: 10. CDR3 length equals 14 residues.

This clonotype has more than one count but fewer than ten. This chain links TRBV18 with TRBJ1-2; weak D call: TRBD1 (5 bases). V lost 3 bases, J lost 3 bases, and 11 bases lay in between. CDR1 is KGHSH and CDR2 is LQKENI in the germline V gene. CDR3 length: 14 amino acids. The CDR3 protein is CASSPRDGDYGYTF. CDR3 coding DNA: TGTGCCAGCTCACCCCGGGACGGTGACTATGGCTACACCTTC.

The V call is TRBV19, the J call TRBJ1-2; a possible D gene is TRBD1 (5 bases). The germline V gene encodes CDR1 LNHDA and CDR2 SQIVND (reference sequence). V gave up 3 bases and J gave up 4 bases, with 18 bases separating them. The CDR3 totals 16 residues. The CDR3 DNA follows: TGTGCCAGTAGTATTGGGAGTGTGGGGCGCGGCTATGGCTACACCTTC. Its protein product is CASSIGSVGRGYGYTF.

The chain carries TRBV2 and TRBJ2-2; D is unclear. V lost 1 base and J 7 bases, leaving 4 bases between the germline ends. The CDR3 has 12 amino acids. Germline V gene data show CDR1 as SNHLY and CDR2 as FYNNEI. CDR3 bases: TGTGCCAGCAGTGAAGACGTCGGGGAGCTGTTTTTT. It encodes CASSEDVGELFF.

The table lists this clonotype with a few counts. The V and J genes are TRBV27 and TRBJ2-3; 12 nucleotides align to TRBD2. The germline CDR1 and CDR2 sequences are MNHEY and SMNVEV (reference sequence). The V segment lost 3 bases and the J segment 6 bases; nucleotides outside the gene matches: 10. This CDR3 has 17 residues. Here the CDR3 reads CASSLTSGSRMGDTQYF. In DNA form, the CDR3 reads TGTGCCAGCAGTTTGACTAGCGGGAGTCGCATGGGCGATACGCAGTATTTT.

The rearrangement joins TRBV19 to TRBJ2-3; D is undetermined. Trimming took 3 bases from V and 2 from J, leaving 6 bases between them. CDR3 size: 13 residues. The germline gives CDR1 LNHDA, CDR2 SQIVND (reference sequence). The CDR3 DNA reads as TGTGCCAGTAGTATTCGGCACACAGATACGCAGTATTTT. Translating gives CASSIRHTDTQYF.

Written as DNA, the CDR3 is TGTGCCAGCAACACAGGGTGGGGGGCCGAGCAGTACTTC. It specifies CASNTGWGAEQYF. This chain connects TRBV7-2 to TRBJ2-7; D tentatively reads TRBD1 or TRBD2 (6 bases each). Trimming stripped 7 bases from V and 6 bases from J, with 16 bases between. The CDR3 runs to 13 residues. Looked up from germline, CDR1 is SGHTA and CDR2 is FQGNSA.